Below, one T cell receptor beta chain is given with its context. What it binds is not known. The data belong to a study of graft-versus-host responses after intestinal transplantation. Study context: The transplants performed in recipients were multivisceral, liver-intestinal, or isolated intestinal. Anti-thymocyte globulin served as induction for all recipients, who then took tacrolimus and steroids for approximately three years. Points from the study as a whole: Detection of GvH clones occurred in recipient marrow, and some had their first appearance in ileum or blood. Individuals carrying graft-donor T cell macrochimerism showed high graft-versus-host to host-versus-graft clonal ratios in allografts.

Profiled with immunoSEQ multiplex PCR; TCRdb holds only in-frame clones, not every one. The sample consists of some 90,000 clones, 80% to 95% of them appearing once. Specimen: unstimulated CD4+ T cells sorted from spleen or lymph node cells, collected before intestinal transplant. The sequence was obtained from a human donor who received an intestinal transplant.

CDR3 sequence reads: CASSASGRATGELFF. The CDR3 region has the DNA TGTGCCAGCAGTGCGAGCGGGAGGGCCACCGGGGAGCTGTTTTTT. This chain joins TRBV2 and TRBJ2-2; 10 bases match TRBD2. After removal of 4 bases from V and 4 bases from J, the junction contained 3 bases not matched to a gene. The germline CDR1 and CDR2 sequences are SNHLY and FYNNEI. The CDR3 is 15 residues long.